Below, 11 T cell receptor beta chains from the same sample are listed, as sequenced in a study of OX40 agonist ivuxolimab in advanced cancers. Library preparation used the immunoSEQ multiplex PCR assay. Imported from immuneACCESS, the table was reduced by TCRdb to in-frame sequences with V and J called. These copies leave out some clones; in studies compared against another copy, an unresolved V gene accounts for under half, and the cause of the remainder is not known. The sample records 20,000 or so clones, nearly 90% of which are singletons. The ten biggest clones cover approximately 30% of the sample. The sample consisted of CD4+ or CD8+ T cells sorted from blood, taken in a trial of the OX40 agonist ivuxolimab. The receptors come from an adult with an advanced solid tumor such as melanoma, head and neck, liver or kidney cancer.

The CDR3 sequence is CASSLGGADEKLFF. For the CDR3, the DNA is TGTGCCAGCAGCTTGGGGGGTGCGGATGAAAAACTGTTTTTT. The gene calls are TRBV7-9 and TRBJ1-4, with D possibly matching TRBD1 (5 bases). Germline loops: CDR1 SEHNR, CDR2 FQNEAQ (reference sequence). Trimming removed 3 bases from V and 6 bases from J, with 11 bases in between. The CDR3 is 14 amino acids.

This rearrangement joins TRBV14 to TRBJ2-5; D possibly matches TRBD1 or TRBD2 (5 bases each). This CDR3 spans 13 amino acids. Germline CDR1 reads SGHDN; CDR2 reads FVKESK. Between the trimmed V and J ends, which lost 5 bases and 7 bases, there was a span of 14 bases. CDR3 region: CASSYGDGGTQYF. The CDR3 coding sequence is TGTGCCAGCAGCTACGGGGACGGCGGGACCCAGTACTTC.

The chain recombines TRBV19 with TRBJ1-1, with D maybe TRBD1 (6 bases). This CDR3 region has 14 residues. Trimming left V 1 base short and J 4 bases short, with 10 bases between. Looked up from germline, CDR1 is LNHDA and CDR2 is SQIVND (reference sequence). CDR3 sequence: CASSIVGTSTEAFF. The CDR3 bases are TGTGCCAGTAGTATAGTAGGGACATCCACTGAAGCTTTCTTT.

The V call is TRBV4-1, the J call TRBJ2-6, with TRBD2 matching over 11 bases. V trimming: 7 bases; J trimming: 0 bases; junction bases outside the gene matches: 5. The CDR3 is 17 amino acids. Germline V gene lookup returns CDR1 MGHRA and CDR2 YSYEKL. The CDR3 nucleotides read TGCGCCAGCACCGGGACTAGCGGACTCTCTGGGGCCAACGTCCTGACTTTC. This translates into CASTGTSGLSGANVLTF.

This clone came up a few times. The chain employs TRBV4-3 and TRBJ2-1; 8 nucleotides align to TRBD2. Looked up from germline, CDR1 is LGHNA and CDR2 is YSLEER. V dropped 3 bases and J dropped 7; count of bases not matched to a gene: 8. This CDR3 region has 15 residues. The CDR3 DNA reads TGCGCCAGCAGCCAGTTAGCGGGATATATGAATGAGCAGTTCTTC. Protein: CASSQLAGYMNEQFF.

The chain employs TRBV6-1 and TRBJ2-1; D remains ambiguous. Germline V lookup: CDR1 MNHNS, CDR2 SASEGT. The CDR3 consists of 14 residues. The V gene lost 7 bases and the J gene lost 0 bases, with 10 bases spanning the gap. The CDR3: CASNWSGSYNEQFF. In nucleotides, the CDR3 is TGTGCCAGCAACTGGTCGGGCTCCTACAATGAGCAGTTCTTC.

The CDR3 bases are TGTGCCAGCAGCCGTCCTGGACTAGGAGTCAATGAGCAGTTCTTC. Protein product: CASSRPGLGVNEQFF. The V gene is TRBV14, the J gene TRBJ2-1; 7 bases are a match to TRBD2. Germline loops: CDR1 SGHDN, CDR2 FVKESK. Unmatched junction bases numbered 9, after V lost 4 bases and J lost 6 bases. CDR3 length equals 15 residues.

The rearrangement joins TRBV15 to TRBJ1-2; 7 bases line up with TRBD1. CDR1 is LNHNV and CDR2 is YYDKDF in the germline V gene (reference sequence). This CDR3 has 14 residues. The ends lost 5 bases at V and 2 bases at J; junction bases unmatched: 5. CDR3 protein: CATSYDRANYGYTF. CDR3 coding DNA: TGTGCCACCAGCTATGACAGGGCGAACTATGGCTACACCTTC.

The chain has TRBV15 and TRBJ2-7; TRBD1 or TRBD2 may be the D gene (5 bases each). Trimming removed 5 bases from V and 4 bases from J, with 15 bases in between. The CDR3 has 14 residues. Germline V gives CDR1 LNHNV, CDR2 YYDKDF (reference sequence). CDR3 in DNA: TGTGCCACCAGCGAAGGGACGGAAAGATACGAGCAGTACTTC. It translates to CATSEGTERYEQYF.

This chain connects TRBV11-3 to TRBJ2-1; TRBD1 aligns across 10 bases. With V trimmed by 0 bases and J by 7 bases, 3 bases remained unmatched. The germline CDR1 and CDR2 sequences are SGHNT and YENEEA. The CDR3 consists of 15 residues. This CDR3 reads CASSLDRDRGNEQFF. The CDR3 coding sequence is TGTGCCAGCAGCTTAGATCGGGACAGGGGAAATGAGCAGTTCTTC.

The V and J genes are TRBV29-1 and TRBJ2-1; 7 nucleotides match TRBD2. The CDR3 loop spans 13 amino acids. Germline assignment: CDR1 SQVTM and CDR2 ANQGSEA. Trimming at V came to 8 bases and at J to 6 bases, leaving 10 bases not matched to a gene. CDR3 region: CSPGEGFGNEQFF. In DNA, the CDR3 is TGCAGCCCGGGGGAGGGTTTTGGCAATGAGCAGTTCTTC.